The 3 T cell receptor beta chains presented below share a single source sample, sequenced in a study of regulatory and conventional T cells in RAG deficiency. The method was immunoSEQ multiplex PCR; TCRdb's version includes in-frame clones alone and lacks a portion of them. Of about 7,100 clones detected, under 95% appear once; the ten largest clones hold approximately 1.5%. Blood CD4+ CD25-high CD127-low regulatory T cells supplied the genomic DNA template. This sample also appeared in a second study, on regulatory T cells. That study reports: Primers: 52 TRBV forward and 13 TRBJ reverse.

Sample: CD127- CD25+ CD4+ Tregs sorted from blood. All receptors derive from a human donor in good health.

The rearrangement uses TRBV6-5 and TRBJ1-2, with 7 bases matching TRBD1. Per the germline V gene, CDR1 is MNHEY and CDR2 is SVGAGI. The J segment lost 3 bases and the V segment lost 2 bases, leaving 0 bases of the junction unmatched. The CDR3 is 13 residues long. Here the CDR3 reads CASSYDRDYGYTF. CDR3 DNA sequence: TGTGCCAGCAGTTACGACAGGGACTATGGCTACACCTTC.

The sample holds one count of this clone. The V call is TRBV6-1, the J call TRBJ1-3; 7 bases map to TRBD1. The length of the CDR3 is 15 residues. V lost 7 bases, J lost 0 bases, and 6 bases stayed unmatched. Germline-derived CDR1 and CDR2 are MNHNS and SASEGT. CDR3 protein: CASNQQGNSGNTIYF. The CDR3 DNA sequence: TGTGCCAGCAACCAACAGGGGAACTCTGGAAACACCATATATTTT.

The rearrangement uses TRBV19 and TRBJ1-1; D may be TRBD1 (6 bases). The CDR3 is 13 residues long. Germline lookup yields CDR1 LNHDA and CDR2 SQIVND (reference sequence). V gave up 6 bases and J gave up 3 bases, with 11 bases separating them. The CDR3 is CASSGQSYTEAFF. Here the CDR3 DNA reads TGTGCCAGTAGCGGACAGTCGTACACTGAAGCTTTCTTT.